The rows below give T cell receptor beta chains drawn from one sample of a study of response to subunit inactivated influenza vaccine. TCRdb redid the calling of the RT-PCR reads with MiXCR, one entry per CDR3 protein. The top ten clones hold about 9.9% of a sample with 650,000 to 700,000 distinct CDR3 sequences, approximately 15% of them seen once. The sequencing used PBMCs from blood, collected less than 13 days after vaccination. Receptors were obtained from a man aged 50-59 years who received an inactivated influenza vaccine. The CDR3 runs from the conserved cysteine through the conserved F or W.

J gene | V gene | CDR3 protein
TRBJ1-2 | TRBV3-1 | CASSPGQVGYTF
TRBJ2-2 | TRBV4-2 | CASSQDVTPTSRANTGELFF
TRBJ1-1 | TRBV5-1 | CASRMGGLNTEAFF
TRBJ2-7 | TRBV4-3 | CASSQVTGSPYEQYF
TRBJ2-2 | TRBV15 | CATSRAGQLSGELFF
TRBJ1-5 | TRBV5-6 | CASSNGQVNQPQHF
TRBJ2-3 | TRBV9 | CASAPGLAGINYADTQYF
TRBJ1-5 | TRBV6-2/TRBV6-3 | CASTDWGWGQPQHF
TRBJ2-7 | TRBV3-1 | CASKFGSTGEQYF
TRBJ2-2 | TRBV12-3/TRBV12-4 | CASSISSSFGELFF
TRBJ2-7 | TRBV10-3 | CAISGLTGEEQYF
TRBJ2-1 | TRBV2 | CASRVTTYNEQFF
TRBJ1-1 | TRBV27 | CASWRDRGRITEAFF
TRBJ2-2 | TRBV7-6 | CASSLAGGPTGELFF
TRBJ1-2 | TRBV18 | CASSPSMDYGYTF
TRBJ2-3 | TRBV20-1 | CSAQKPDTQYF
TRBJ2-7 | TRBV28 | CASSLGGYPYEQYF
TRBJ2-7 | TRBV6-2/TRBV6-3 | CASSYALRQDPSYEQYF
TRBJ1-5 | TRBV20-1 | CSARDRTGHGQPQHF
TRBJ1-6 | TRBV2 | CASSVDSNSPLHF
TRBJ2-5 | TRBV18 | CASSPPSLLGAQYF
TRBJ1-1 | TRBV12-3/TRBV12-4 | CASSLKEMNTEAFF
TRBJ1-1 | TRBV5-5 | CASSLGPGQGAEAFF
TRBJ2-2 | TRBV13 | CASVIRVGNTGELFF
TRBJ2-7 | TRBV20-1 | CSAPDTGQGFFF
TRBJ2-7 | TRBV20-1 | CSATTTPMGIHEQYF
TRBJ2-3 | TRBV20-1 | CSARQGITDTQYF
TRBJ2-3 | TRBV4-1 | CASSQDPSGVGGTQYF
TRBJ2-1 | TRBV18 | CASSQEGQVRDEQFF
TRBJ2-2 | TRBV7-8 | CASREGELREGLTGELFF
TRBJ2-2 | TRBV20-1 | CSAKLAGVNTGELFF
TRBJ2-5 | TRBV11-2 | CASSLSTMETQYF
TRBJ2-3 | TRBV5-8 | CASNLRGLSDTQYF
TRBJ2-6 | TRBV24-1 | CATSDPHSGANVLTF
TRBJ2-4 | TRBV11-1 | CASSSDRIKNIQYF
TRBJ2-7 | TRBV29-1 | CSVMDRTSYEQYF
TRBJ1-6 | TRBV6-5 | CASSYSSQGNSPLHF
TRBJ1-4 | TRBV20-1 | CSARDFAASGKLFF
TRBJ2-4 | TRBV27 | CATRDRDPAKNIQYF
TRBJ2-2 | TRBV5-6 | CASSPVQGRNTGELFF
TRBJ1-1 | TRBV4-3 | CASSQAGTGGSEAFF
TRBJ2-2 | TRBV6-1 | CASSEWGLAGVDTGELFF
TRBJ2-7 | TRBV2 | CATRRDRVSEQYF
TRBJ2-1 | TRBV7-9 | CASSLALWTGDNEQFF
TRBJ2-3 | TRBV24-1 | CATSDYGRDDTDTQYF
TRBJ2-1 | TRBV9 | CASKQGPEYNEQFF
TRBJ2-4 | TRBV14 | CASSQDGFLAKNIQYF
TRBJ2-7 | TRBV5-4 | CASSPTGVGSYEQYF
TRBJ2-5 | TRBV7-3 | CASSSAGLRQETQYF
TRBJ2-5 | TRBV3-1 | CASSQAGSETQYF
TRBJ1-1 | TRBV29-1 | CSALWGGNTEVFF
TRBJ2-1 | TRBV5-1 | CASSLEGQLSSYNEQFF